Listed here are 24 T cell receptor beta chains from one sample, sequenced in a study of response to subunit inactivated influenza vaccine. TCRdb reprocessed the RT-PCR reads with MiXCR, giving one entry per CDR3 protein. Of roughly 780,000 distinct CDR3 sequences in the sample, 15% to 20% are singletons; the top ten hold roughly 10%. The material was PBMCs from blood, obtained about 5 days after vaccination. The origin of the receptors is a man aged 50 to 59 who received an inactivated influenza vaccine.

The CDR3 protein is CASRRRHNEQFF. In DNA, the CDR3 is TGTGCCAGCCGACGGCGGCACAATGAGCAGTTCTTC. V gene TRBV6-5 combines with J gene TRBJ2-1, with D unresolved. Germline CDR1 and CDR2: MNHEY and SVGAGI. The V gene lost 8 bases and the J gene lost 5 bases, with 10 bases spanning the gap. CDR3 length: 12 residues.

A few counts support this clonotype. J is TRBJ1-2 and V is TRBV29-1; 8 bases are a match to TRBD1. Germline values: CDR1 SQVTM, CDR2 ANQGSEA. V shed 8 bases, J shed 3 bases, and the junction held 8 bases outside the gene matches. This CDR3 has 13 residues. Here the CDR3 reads CSSGTGSDYGYTF. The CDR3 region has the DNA TGCAGCTCGGGGACAGGTAGCGACTATGGCTACACCTTC.

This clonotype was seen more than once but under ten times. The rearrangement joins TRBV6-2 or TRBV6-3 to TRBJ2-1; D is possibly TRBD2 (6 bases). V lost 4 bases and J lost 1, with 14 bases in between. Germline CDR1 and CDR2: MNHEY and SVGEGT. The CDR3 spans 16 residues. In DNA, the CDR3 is TGTGCCAGCAGTTTCGGCGGCGGGGTATCCTACAATGAGCAGTTCTTC. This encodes CASSFGGGVSYNEQFF.

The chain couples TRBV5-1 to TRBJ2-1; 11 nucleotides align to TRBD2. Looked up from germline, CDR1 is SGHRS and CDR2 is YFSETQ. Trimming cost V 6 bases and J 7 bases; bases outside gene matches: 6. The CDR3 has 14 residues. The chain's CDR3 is CASKASSGRNEQFF. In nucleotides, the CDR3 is TGCGCCAGCAAGGCGTCTAGCGGGAGGAATGAGCAGTTCTTC.

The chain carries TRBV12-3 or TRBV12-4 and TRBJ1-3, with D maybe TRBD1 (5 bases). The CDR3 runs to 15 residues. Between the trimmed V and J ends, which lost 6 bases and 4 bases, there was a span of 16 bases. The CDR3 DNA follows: TGTGCCAGCAGAGGCTTGGGGGTATGGGGAAACACCATATATTTT. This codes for CASRGLGVWGNTIYF.

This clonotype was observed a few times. The CDR3 region is CASSLVTGTNYGYTF. CDR3 in DNA: TGTGCCAGCAGCTTGGTCACCGGCACTAACTATGGCTACACCTTC. The chain uses TRBV5-5 and TRBJ1-2; D is uncertain. The CDR3 has 15 residues. V was shortened by 0 bases and J by 0 bases, with 9 bases between the two germline ends. Germline lookup yields CDR1 SGHKS and CDR2 YYEKEE (reference sequence). The full variable domain, in which reference TRBV5-5 and TRBJ1-2 provide the parts outside the CDR3, is DAGVTQSPTHLIKTRGQQVTLRCSPISGHKSVSWYQQVLGQGPQFIFQYYEKEERGRGNFPDRFSARQFPNYSSELNVNALLLGDSALYLCASSLVTGTNYGYTFGSGTRLTVV.

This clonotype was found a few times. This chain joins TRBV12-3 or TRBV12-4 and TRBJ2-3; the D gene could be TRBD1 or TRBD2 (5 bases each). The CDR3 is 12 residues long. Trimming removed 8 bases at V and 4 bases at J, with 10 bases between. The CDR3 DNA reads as TGTGCCAGCGGGGACGGGGCAGATACGCAGTATTTT. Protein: CASGDGADTQYF.

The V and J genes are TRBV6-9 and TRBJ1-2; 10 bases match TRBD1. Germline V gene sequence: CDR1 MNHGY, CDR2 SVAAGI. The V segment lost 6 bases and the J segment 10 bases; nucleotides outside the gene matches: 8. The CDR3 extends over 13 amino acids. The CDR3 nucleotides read TGTGCCAGCAGGAGAGGGACAGGGGATAACTACACCTTC. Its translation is CASRRGTGDNYTF.

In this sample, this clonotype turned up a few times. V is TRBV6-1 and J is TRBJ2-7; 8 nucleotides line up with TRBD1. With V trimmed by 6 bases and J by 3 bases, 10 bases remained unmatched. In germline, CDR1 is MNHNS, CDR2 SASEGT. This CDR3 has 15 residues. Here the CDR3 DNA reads TGTGCCAGCAGGACCCACGGGGGACAGGACTACGAGCAGTACTTC. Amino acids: CASRTHGGQDYEQYF.

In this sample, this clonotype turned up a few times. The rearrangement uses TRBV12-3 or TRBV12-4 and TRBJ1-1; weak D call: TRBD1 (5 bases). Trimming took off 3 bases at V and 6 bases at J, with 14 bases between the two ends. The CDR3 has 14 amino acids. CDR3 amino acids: CASSLRSRGAEAFF. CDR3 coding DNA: TGTGCCAGCAGTTTGAGGAGTCGGGGGGCTGAAGCTTTCTTT.

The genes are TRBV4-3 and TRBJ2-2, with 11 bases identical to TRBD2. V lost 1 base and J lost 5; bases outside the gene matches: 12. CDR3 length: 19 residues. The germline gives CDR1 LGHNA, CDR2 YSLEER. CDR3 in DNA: TGCGCCAGCAGCCAAGTGGTCCCTACTAGCGGGAGACGGACCGGGGAGCTGTTTTTT. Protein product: CASSQVVPTSGRRTGELFF.

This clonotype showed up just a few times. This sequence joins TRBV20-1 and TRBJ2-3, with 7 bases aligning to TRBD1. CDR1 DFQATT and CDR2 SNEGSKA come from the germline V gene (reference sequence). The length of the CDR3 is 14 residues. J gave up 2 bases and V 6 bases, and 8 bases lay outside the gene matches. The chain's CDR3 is CSAEDRDLTDTQYF. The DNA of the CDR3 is TGCAGTGCCGAAGACAGGGACCTCACAGATACGCAGTATTTT.

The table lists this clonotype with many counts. CDR3 nucleotide sequence: TGCGCCAGCAGCGGGAGCGGGAGAAGGCACAATGAGCAGTTCTTC. Encoded protein: CASSGSGRRHNEQFF. The gene calls are TRBV5-1 and TRBJ2-1; 8 bases line up with TRBD2. CDR1 is SGHRS and CDR2 is YFSETQ in the germline V gene. V lost 4 bases and J lost 5; bases outside the gene matches: 8. This CDR3 region has 15 residues.

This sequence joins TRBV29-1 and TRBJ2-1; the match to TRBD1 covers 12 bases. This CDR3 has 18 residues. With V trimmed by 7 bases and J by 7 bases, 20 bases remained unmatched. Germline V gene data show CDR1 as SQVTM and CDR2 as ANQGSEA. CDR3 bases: TGCAGCGCTGGACGCTTACTTTGGGGACAGGGGGCGCAGAATGAGCAGTTCTTC. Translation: CSAGRLLWGQGAQNEQFF.

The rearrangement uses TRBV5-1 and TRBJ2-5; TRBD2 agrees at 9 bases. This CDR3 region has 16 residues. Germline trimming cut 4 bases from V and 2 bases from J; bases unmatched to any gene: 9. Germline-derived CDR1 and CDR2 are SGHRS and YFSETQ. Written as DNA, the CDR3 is TGCGCCAGCAGCCCCCATAGCGGGGGAGCACAAGAGACCCAGTACTTC. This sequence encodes CASSPHSGGAQETQYF.

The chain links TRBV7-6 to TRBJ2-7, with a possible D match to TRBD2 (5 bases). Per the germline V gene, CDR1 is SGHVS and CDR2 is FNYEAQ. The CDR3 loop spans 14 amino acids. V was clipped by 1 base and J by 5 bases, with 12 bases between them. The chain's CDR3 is CASSLGGIGHEQYF. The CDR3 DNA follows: TGTGCCAGCAGCTTAGGAGGGATAGGCCACGAGCAGTACTTC. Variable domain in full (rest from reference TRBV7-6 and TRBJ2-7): GAGVSQSPRYKVTKRGQDVALRCDPISGHVSLYWYRQALGQGPEFLTYFNYEAQQDKSGLPNDRFSAERPEGSISTLTIQRTEQRDSAMYRCASSLGGIGHEQYFGPGTRLTVT.

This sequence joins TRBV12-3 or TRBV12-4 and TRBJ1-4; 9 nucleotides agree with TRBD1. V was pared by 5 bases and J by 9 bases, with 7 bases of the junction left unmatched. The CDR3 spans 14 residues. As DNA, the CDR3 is TGTGCCAGCAGTCCAACCGGGACAGGGAAAAAACTGTTTTTT. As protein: CASSPTGTGKKLFF.

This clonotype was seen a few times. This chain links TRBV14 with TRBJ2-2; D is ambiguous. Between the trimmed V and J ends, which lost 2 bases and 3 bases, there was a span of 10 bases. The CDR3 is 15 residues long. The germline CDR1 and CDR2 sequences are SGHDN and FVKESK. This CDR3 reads CASSQPLGYTGELFF. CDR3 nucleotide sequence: TGTGCCAGCAGCCAACCACTCGGTTACACCGGGGAGCTGTTTTTT. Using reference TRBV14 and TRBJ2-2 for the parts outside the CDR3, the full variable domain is EAGVTQFPSHSVIEKGQTVTLRCDPISGHDNLYWYRRVMGKEIKFLLHFVKESKQDESGMPNNRFLAERTGGTYSTLKVQPAELEDSGVYFCASSQPLGYTGELFFGEGSRLTVL.

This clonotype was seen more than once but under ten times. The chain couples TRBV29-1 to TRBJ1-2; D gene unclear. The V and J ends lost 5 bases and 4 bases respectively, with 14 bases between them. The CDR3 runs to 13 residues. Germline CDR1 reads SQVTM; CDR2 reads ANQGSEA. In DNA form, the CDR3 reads TGCAGCGTTACACGGACCGGAGGCTATGGCTACACCTTC. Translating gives CSVTRTGGYGYTF. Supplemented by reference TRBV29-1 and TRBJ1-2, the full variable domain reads SAVISQKPSRDICQRGTSLTIQCQVDSQVTMMFWYRQQPGQSLTLIATANQGSEATYESGFVIDKFPISRPNLTFSTLTVSNMSPEDSSIYLCSVTRTGGYGYTFGSGTRLTVV.

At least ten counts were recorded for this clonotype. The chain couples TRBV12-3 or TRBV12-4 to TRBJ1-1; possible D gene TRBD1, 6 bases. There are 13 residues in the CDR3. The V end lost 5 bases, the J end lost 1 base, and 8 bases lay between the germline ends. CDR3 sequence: CASSTGWNTEAFF. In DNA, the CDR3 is TGTGCCAGCAGTACAGGGTGGAACACTGAAGCTTTCTTT.

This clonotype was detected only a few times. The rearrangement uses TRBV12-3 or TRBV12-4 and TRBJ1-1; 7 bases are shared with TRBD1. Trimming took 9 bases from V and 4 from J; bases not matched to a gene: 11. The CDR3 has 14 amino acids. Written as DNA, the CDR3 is TGTGCCAGTAGGCGATCAGGGGGGAGCACTGAAGCTTTCTTT. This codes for CASRRSGGSTEAFF.

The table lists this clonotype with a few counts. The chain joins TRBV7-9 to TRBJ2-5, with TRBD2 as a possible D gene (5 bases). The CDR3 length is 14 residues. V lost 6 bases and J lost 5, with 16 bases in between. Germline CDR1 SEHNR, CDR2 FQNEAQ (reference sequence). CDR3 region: CASSEAWTGETQYF. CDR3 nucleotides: TGTGCCAGCAGTGAGGCCTGGACTGGGGAGACCCAGTACTTC.

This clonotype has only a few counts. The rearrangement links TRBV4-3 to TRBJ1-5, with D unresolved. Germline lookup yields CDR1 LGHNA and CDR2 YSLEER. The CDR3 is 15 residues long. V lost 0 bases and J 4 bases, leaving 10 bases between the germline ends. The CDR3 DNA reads TGCGCCAGCAGCCAAGATTTCTGGGGTAATCAGCCCCAGCATTTT. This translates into CASSQDFWGNQPQHF.

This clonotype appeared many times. CDR3 DNA: TGTGCCAGCAGCTTACAAAGCGGGGCCTACGAGCAGTACTTC. Translated: CASSLQSGAYEQYF. The chain combines TRBV7-9 with TRBJ2-7, with 7 bases aligning to TRBD2. V trimming: 2 bases; J trimming: 2 bases; junction bases outside the gene matches: 3. Germline CDR1 and CDR2: SEHNR and FQNEAQ (reference sequence). The length of the CDR3 is 14 residues.